This T cell receptor (beta chain) was observed in a study of OX40 agonist ivuxolimab in advanced cancers. Produced via immunoSEQ multiplex PCR; TCRdb's table is partial and in-frame only. The sample includes 70,000 to 85,000 clones, around 83% of them seen just once. Trimming took off 3 bases at V and 5 bases at J, with 15 bases between the two ends. CDR1 is SGHTA, CDR2 FQGTGA, per germline. The CDR3 covers 15 residues. The material was CD4+ or CD8+ T cells sorted from blood, obtained in a trial of the OX40 agonist ivuxolimab. This rearrangement joins TRBV7-3 to TRBJ2-3; D may be TRBD2 (5 bases). This clonotype originated in an adult with an advanced solid tumor such as melanoma, head and neck, liver or kidney cancer. CDR3 DNA sequence: TGTGCCAGCAGCTTGGGAGCCCTAAGAGGAGATACGCAGTATTTT. Translating it yields CASSLGALRGDTQYF.